One and the same sample provided the 8 T cell receptor beta chains below, sequenced in a study of naive and memory T cell subsets. An equimolar mix of two oligonucleotides served as the beta constant-region primer for TRBC1 and TRBC2. The ligated cDNA underwent four PCR rounds using SP2 and nested alpha and beta constant-region primers. A single record per CDR3 protein comes from TCRdb applying MiXCR to the UMI-ligation and nested PCR reads. The sample lists 8,500 to 10,000 distinct CDR3 sequences; roughly 5.7% were seen once. Sequencing used CD4+ TEMRA cells from blood. Subset reported: effector memory re-expressing CD45RA, CD45RA+ CD27-. These receptors were collected from a human donor in good health.

The chain links TRBV5-1 to TRBJ2-2, with D perhaps matching TRBD2 (6 bases). V was pared by 2 bases and J by 6 bases, with 11 bases between. The CDR3 is 14 amino acids. From germline, CDR1 is SGHRS and CDR2 YFSETQ. The CDR3 is CASSFGGVAGELFF. In nucleotides, the CDR3 is TGCGCCAGCAGCTTCGGCGGGGTAGCCGGGGAGCTGTTTTTT.

This clonotype has only a few counts. The V call is TRBV4-3, the J call TRBJ2-7; D call uncertain. V was cut by 1 base and J by 0 bases, with 10 bases left in between. Germline V gene sequence: CDR1 LGHNA, CDR2 YSLEER. The CDR3 has 15 residues. CDR3 sequence: CASSQVWQNSYEQYF. Written as DNA, the CDR3 is TGCGCCAGCAGCCAAGTATGGCAGAACTCCTACGAGCAGTACTTC.

This clonotype came up many times. The V gene is TRBV18, the J gene TRBJ2-5, with 7 bases matching TRBD2. CDR1 and CDR2 (germline): KGHSH, LQKENI. This CDR3 is 13 amino acids long. V trimming: 5 bases; J trimming: 2 bases; junction bases outside the gene matches: 2. The CDR3 DNA follows: TGTGCCAGCTCATTGGGACTACAAGAGACCCAGTACTTC. Amino acids: CASSLGLQETQYF.

At least ten counts were recorded for this clonotype. The rearrangement joins TRBV6-6 to TRBJ1-1, with D perhaps TRBD1 (5 bases). Germline values: CDR1 MNHNY, CDR2 SVGAGI (reference sequence). This CDR3 is 12 amino acids long. V was pared by 11 bases and J by 4 bases, with 14 bases between. The CDR3 spells CAGQGSGTEAFF. The CDR3 DNA reads as TGTGCCGGTCAGGGATCGGGCACTGAAGCTTTCTTT.

On this clonotype itself: This may be a read error, as it is one base from a much larger clone. The gene calls are TRBV2 and TRBJ2-2; no clear D gene. Germline V gene sequence: CDR1 SNHLY, CDR2 FYNNEI. The CDR3 sequence is 15 residues long. Between the trimmed V and J ends, which lost 0 bases and 2 bases, there was a span of 7 bases. The CDR3 region has the DNA TGTGCCAGCAGTGAAGCGTTCCCCAACACCGGGGAGCTGTTTTTT. The encoded protein is CASSEAFPNTGELFF.

Ten or more counts support this clonotype. The chain links TRBV18 to TRBJ2-5; D tentatively reads TRBD1 or TRBD2 (5 bases each). Per the germline V gene, CDR1 is KGHSH and CDR2 is LQKENI. The CDR3 extends over 16 amino acids. Trimming took off 4 bases at V and 4 bases at J, with 19 bases between the two ends. For the CDR3, the DNA is TGTGCCAGCTCACTACTCGGCTCGGGGCCTGGAGAGACCCAGTACTTC. This translates into CASSLLGSGPGETQYF.

This clonotype was seen a handful of times. This rearrangement joins TRBV11-3 to TRBJ2-1; 7 nucleotides match TRBD2. This CDR3 region has 15 residues. CDR1 SGHNT and CDR2 YENEEA come from the germline V gene. Germline trimming cut 8 bases from V and 8 bases from J; bases unmatched to any gene: 15. The CDR3 sequence is CASGGGLPRGDEQFF. Written as DNA, the CDR3 is TGTGCCAGCGGTGGTGGGCTGCCACGGGGGGATGAGCAGTTCTTC.

At least ten counts were recorded for this clonotype. The V and J genes are TRBV5-1 and TRBJ2-7; D is unclear. The CDR3 totals 13 residues. With 0 bases removed from V and 7 bases from J, the gap between germline ends came to 11 bases. The germline V gene encodes CDR1 SGHRS and CDR2 YFSETQ. CDR3 region: CASSLGFRAEQYF. Here the CDR3 DNA reads TGCGCCAGCAGCTTGGGGTTCCGGGCAGAGCAGTACTTC.